This T cell receptor (beta chain) was recovered during a study of prognosis after radiotherapy for stage I lung cancer. Two-round multiplex PCR on genomic DNA was the method by which TCR beta CDR3 was amplified. The use of primers specific to each TRBV and TRBJ gene characterized first-round PCR. MiXCR, applied by TCRdb to the multiplex PCR reads, yields one record per CDR3 protein. The repertoire holds 30,000 or so distinct CDR3 sequences, around 31% seen once, with about 12% in the top ten. Without prior chemotherapy, radiotherapy or other malignancies, every patient was node-negative by CT and PET/CT. Notes on the study in general: Metastatic and non-metastatic patients reportedly diverged in TRBV and TRBJ gene usage.

CDR1 DFQATT and CDR2 SNEGSKA come from the germline V gene (reference sequence). V lost 3 bases, J lost 7 bases, and 8 bases stayed unmatched. The CDR3 has 15 residues. This clonotype was detected a few times. Its antigen is not known. A much larger clone differs from this one at a single base, so this may be a read error. A read error is likely, as this CDR3 ends without the conserved phenylalanine or tryptophan. The chain carries TRBV20-1 and TRBJ2-2, with 10 bases that match TRBD1. The starting material was PBMCs, obtained before or after stereotactic body radiation therapy (not recorded which). The clonotype comes from a donor aged 50 or older with non-small cell lung cancer. Here the CDR3 reads CSASPDRGLRGELFL. In DNA form, the CDR3 reads TGCAGTGCTAGTCCCGACAGGGGGCTTCGCGGGGAGCTGTTTCTT.